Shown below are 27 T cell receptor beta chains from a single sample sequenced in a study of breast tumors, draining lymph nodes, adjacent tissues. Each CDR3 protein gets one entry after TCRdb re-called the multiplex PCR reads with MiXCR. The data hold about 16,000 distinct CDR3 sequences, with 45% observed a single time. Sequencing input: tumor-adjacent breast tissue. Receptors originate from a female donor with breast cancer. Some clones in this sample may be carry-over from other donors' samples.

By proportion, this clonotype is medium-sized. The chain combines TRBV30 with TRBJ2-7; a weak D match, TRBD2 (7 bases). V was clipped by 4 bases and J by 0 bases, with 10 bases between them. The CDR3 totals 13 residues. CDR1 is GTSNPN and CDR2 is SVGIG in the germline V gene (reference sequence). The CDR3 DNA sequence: TGTGCCTGGAAGGGGGACTACTCCTACGAGCAGTACTTC. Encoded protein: CAWKGDYSYEQYF.

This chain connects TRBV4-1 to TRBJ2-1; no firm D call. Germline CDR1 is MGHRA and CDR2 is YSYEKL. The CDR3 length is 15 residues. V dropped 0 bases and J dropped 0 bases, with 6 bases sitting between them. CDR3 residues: CASSQDTSSYNEQFF. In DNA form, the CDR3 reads TGCGCCAGCAGCCAAGACACCAGCTCCTACAATGAGCAGTTCTTC.

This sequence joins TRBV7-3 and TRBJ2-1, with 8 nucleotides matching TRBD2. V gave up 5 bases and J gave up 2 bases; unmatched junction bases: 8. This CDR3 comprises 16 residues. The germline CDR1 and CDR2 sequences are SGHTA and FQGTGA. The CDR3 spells CASSPRLALAYNEQFF. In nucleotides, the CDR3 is TGTGCCAGCAGCCCACGACTAGCGCTCGCCTACAATGAGCAGTTCTTC. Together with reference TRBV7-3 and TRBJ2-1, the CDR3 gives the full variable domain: GAGVSQTPSNKVTEKGKYVELRCDPISGHTALYWYRQSLGQGPEFLIYFQGTGAADDSGLPNDRFFAVRPEGSVSTLKIQRTERGDSAVYLCASSPRLALAYNEQFFGPGTRLTVL.

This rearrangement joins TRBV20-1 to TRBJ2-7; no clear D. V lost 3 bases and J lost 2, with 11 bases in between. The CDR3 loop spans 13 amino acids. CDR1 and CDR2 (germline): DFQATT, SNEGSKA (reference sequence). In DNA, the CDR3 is TGCAGTGCTAGTCAAGGGCAAACCTACGAGCAGTACTTC. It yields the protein CSASQGQTYEQYF.

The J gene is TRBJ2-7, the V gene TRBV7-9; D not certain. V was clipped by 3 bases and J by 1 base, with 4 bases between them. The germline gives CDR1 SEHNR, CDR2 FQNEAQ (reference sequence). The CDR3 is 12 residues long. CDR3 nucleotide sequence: TGTGCCAGCAGCTTTGTGTCCTACGAGCAGTACTTC. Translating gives CASSFVSYEQYF.

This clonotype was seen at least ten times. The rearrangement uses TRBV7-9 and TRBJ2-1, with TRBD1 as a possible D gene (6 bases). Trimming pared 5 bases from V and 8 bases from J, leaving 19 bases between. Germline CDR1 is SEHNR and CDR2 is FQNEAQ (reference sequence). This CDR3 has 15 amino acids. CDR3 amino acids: CASSQAQGQGDEQFF. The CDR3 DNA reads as TGTGCCAGCAGCCAAGCGCAGGGGCAGGGTGATGAGCAGTTCTTC.

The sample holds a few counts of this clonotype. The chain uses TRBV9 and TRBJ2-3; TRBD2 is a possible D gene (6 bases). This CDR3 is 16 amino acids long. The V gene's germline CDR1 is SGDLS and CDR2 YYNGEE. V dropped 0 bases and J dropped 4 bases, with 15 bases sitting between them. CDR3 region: CASSVVLGGGSDTQYF. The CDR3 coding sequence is TGTGCCAGCAGCGTAGTCTTGGGTGGGGGGTCAGATACGCAGTATTTT.

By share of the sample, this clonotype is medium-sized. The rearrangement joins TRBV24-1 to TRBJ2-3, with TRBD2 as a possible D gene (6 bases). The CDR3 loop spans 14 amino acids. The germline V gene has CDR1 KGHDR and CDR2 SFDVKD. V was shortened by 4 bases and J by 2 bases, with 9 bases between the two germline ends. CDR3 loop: CATSEGDFTDTQYF. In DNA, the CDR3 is TGTGCCACCAGTGAAGGGGACTTCACAGATACGCAGTATTTT.

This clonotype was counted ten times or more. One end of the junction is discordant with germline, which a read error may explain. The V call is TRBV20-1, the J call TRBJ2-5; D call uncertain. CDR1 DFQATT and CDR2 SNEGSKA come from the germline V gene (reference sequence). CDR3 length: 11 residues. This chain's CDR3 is CSAGPQETQSF. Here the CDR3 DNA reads TGCAGTGCTGGACCCCAGGAGACCCAGTCCTTC.

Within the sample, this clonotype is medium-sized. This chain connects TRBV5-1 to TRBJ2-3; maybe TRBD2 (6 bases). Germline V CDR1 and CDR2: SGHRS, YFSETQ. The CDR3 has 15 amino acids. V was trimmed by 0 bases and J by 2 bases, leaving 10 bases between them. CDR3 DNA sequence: TGCGCCAGCAGCTTGGAGAGCGGGCCCACAGATACGCAGTATTTT. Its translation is CASSLESGPTDTQYF.

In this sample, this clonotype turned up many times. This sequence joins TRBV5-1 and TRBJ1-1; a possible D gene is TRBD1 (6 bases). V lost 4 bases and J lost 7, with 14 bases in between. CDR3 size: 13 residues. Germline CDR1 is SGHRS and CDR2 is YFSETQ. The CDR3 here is CASSPTVTGEAFF. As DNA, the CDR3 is TGCGCCAGCAGCCCAACTGTGACAGGTGAAGCTTTCTTT.

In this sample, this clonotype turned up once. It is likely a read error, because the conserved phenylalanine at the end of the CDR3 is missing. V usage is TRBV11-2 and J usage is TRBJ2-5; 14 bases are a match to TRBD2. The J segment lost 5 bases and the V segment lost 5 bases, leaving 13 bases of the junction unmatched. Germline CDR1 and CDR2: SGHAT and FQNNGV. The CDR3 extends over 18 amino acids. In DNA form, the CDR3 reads TGTGCCAGCAGCCTCCCTGGACTAGCGGGAGGTCAGGGGGAGACCCAGTACTCC. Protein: CASSLPGLAGGQGETQYS.

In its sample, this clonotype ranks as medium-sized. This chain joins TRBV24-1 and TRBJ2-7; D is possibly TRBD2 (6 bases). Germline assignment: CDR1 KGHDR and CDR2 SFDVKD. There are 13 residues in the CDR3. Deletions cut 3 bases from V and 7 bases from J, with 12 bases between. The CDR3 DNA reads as TGTGCCACCAGTGATCGGGCGGGACGGGAGCAGTACTTC. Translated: CATSDRAGREQYF.

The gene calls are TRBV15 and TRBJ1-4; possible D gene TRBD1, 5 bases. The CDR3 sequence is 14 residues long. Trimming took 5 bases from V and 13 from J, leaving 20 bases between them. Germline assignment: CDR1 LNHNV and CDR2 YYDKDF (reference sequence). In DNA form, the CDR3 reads TGTGCCACCAGCTCTCCCGAAGCAGGGCGGAGACTGTTTTTT. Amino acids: CATSSPEAGRRLFF.

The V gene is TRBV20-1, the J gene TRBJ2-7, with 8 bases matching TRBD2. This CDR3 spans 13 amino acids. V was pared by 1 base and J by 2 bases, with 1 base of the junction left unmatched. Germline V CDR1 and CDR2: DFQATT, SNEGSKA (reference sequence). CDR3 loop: CSARVSGTYEQYF. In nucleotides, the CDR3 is TGCAGTGCTAGAGTTAGCGGGACCTACGAGCAGTACTTC.

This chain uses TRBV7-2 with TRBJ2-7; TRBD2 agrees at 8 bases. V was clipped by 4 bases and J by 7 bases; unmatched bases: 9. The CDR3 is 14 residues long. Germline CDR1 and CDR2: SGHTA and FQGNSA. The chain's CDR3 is CASSSSGSLGEQYF. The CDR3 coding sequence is TGTGCCAGCAGCTCTAGCGGGTCCCTGGGTGAGCAGTACTTC.

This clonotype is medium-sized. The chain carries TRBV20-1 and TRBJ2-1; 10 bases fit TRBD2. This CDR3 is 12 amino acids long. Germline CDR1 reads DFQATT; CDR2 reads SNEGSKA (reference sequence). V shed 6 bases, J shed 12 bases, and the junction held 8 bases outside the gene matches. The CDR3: CSADLAGERQFF. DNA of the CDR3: TGCAGTGCAGACCTAGCGGGGGAGCGGCAGTTCTTC.

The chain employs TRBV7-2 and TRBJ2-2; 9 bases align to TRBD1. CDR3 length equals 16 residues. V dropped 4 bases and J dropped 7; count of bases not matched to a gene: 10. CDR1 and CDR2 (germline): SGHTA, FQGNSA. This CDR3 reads CTSSSRDRVMGGELFF. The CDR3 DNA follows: TGTACCAGCAGCTCCCGGGACAGGGTAATGGGCGGGGAGCTGTTTTTT.

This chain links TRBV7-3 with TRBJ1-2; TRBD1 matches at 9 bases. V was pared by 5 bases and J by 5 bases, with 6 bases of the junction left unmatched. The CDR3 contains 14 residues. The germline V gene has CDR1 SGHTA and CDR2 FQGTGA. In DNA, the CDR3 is TGTGCCAGCAGCGTACGGACAGGGGAATATGGCTACACCTTC. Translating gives CASSVRTGEYGYTF.

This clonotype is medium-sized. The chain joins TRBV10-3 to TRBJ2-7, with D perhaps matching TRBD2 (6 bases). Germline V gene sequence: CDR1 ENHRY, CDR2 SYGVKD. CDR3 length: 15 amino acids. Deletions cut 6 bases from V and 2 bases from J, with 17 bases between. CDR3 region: CAIRDRLEGTYEQYF. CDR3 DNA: TGTGCCATCAGAGACCGACTAGAAGGGACCTACGAGCAGTACTTC.

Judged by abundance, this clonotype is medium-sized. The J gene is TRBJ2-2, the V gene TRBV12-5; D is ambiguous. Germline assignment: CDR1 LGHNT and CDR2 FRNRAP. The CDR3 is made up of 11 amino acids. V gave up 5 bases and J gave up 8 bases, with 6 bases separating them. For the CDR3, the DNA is TGTGCTAGTGGTAGCAGGGGGGAGCTGTTTTTT. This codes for CASGSRGELFF. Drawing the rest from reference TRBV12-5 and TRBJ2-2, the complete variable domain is DARVTQTPRHKVTEMGQEVTMRCQPILGHNTVFWYRQTMMQGLELLAYFRNRAPLDDSGMPKDRFSAEMPDATLATLKIQPSEPRDSAVYFCASGSRGELFFGEGSRLTVL.

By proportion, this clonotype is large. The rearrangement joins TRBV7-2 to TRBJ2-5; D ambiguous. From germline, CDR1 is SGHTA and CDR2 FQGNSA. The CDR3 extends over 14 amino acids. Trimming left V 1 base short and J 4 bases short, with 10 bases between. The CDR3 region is CASSLGSTAETQYF. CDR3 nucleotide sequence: TGTGCCAGCAGCTTAGGTAGCACTGCAGAGACCCAGTACTTC.

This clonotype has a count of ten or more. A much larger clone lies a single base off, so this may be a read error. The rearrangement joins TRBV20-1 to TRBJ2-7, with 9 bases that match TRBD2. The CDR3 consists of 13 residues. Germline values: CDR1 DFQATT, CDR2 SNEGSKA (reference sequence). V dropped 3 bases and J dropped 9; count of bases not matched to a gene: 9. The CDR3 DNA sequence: TGCAGTGCTAGCCAGCGGGAGGCCCACGCGCAGTACTTC. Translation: CSASQREAHAQYF.

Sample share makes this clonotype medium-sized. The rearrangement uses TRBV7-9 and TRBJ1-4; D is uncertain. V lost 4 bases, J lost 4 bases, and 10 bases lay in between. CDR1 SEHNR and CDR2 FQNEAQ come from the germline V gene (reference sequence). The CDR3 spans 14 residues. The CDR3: CASSSWADNEKLFF. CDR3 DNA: TGTGCCAGCAGCTCCTGGGCAGATAATGAAAAACTGTTTTTT. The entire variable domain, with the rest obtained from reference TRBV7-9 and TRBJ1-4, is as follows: DTGVSQNPRHKITKRGQNVTFRCDPISEHNRLYWYRQTLGQGPEFLTYFQNEAQLEKSRLLSDRFSAERPKGSFSTLEIQRTEQGDSAMYLCASSSWADNEKLFFGSGTQLSVL.

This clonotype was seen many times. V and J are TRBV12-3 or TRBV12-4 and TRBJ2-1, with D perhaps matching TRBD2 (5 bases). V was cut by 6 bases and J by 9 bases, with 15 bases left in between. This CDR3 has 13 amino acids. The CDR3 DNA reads TGTGCCAGCAGAAAAGCGGTGGCGGCTGAGCAGTTCTTC. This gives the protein CASRKAVAAEQFF.

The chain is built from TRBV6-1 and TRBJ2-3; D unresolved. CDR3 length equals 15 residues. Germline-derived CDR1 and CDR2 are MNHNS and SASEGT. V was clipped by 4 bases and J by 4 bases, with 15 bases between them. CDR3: CASSVYTFGADTQYF. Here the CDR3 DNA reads TGTGCCAGCAGTGTGTACACTTTCGGCGCAGATACGCAGTATTTT.

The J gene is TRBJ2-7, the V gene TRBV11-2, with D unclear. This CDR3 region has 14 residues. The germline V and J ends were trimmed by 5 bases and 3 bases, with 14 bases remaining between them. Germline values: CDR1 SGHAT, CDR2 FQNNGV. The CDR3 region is CASSRERGLYEQYF. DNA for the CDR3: TGTGCCAGCAGCCGTGAGAGAGGCCTCTACGAGCAGTACTTC.